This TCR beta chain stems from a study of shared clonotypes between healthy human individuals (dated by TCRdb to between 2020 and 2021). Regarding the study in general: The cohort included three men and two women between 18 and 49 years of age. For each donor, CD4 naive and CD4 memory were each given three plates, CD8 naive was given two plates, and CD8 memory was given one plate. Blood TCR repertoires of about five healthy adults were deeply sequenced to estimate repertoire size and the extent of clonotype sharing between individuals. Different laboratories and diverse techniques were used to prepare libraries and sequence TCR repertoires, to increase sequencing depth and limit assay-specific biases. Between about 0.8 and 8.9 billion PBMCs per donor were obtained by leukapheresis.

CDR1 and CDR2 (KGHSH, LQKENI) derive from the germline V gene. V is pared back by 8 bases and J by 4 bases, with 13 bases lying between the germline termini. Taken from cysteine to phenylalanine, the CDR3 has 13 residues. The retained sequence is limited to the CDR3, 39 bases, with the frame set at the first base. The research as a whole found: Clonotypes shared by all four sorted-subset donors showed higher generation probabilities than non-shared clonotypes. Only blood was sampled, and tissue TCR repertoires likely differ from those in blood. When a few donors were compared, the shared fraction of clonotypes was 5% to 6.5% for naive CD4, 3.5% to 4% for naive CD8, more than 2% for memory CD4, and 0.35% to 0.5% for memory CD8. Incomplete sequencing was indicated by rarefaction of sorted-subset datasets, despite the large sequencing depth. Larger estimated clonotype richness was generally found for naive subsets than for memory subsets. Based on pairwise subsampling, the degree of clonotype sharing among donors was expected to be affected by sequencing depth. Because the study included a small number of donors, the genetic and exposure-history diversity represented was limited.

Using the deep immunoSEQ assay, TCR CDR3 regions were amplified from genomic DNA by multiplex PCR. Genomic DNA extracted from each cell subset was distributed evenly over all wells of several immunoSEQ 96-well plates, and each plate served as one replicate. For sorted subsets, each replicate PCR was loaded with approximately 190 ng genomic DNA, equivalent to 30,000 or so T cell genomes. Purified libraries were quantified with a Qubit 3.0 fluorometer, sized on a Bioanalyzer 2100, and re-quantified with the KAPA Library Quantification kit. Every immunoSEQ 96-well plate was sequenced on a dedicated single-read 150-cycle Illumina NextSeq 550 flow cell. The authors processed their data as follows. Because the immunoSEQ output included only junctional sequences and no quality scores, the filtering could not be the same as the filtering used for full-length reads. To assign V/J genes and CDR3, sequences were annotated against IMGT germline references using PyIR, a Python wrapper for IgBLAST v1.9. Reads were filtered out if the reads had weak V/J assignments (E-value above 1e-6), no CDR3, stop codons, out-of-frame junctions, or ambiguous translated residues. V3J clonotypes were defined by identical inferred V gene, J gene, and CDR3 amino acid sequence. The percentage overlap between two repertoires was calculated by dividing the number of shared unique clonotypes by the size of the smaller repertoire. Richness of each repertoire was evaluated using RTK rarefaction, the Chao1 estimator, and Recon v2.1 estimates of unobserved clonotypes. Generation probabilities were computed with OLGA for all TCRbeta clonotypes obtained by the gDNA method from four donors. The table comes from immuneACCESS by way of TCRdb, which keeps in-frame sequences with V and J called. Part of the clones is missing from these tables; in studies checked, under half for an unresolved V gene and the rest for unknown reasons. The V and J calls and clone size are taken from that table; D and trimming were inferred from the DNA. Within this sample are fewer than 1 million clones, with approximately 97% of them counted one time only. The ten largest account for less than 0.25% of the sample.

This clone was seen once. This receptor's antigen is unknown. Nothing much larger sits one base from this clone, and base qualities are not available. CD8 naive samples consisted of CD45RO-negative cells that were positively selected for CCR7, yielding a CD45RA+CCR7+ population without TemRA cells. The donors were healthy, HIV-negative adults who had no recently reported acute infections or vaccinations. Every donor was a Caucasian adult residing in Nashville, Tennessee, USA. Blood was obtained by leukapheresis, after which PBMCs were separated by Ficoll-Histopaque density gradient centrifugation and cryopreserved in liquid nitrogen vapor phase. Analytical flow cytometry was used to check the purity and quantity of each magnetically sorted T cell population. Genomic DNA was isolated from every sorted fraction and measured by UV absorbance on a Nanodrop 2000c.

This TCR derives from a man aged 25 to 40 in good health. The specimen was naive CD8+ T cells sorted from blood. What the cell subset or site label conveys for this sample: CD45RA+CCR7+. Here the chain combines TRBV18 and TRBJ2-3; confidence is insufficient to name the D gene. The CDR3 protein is CASPGGNSDTQYF. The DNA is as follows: TGTGCCAGCCCCGGTGGGAACTCAGATACGCAGTATTTT.